Shown below are 8 T cell receptor beta chains from a single sample sequenced in a study of cytotoxic CD8 clonotypes in ibrutinib-treated CLL. Clones were read by immunoSEQ multiplex PCR, and TCRdb kept only the in-frame ones, dropping some. The sample includes 300,000 or so clones, over 60% of them seen just once. This specimen consisted of PBMCs, obtained after 36 months of ibrutinib treatment. The origin of the receptors is a human donor with chronic lymphocytic leukemia.

In this sample, this clone turned up a few times. The chain joins TRBV19 to TRBJ1-4; D gene uncertain. This CDR3 contains 15 residues. With 2 bases removed from V and 0 bases from J, the gap between germline ends came to 7 bases. Germline CDR1 LNHDA, CDR2 SQIVND (reference sequence). For the CDR3, the DNA is TGTGCCAGTAGTATACGACGGACAACTAATGAAAAACTGTTTTTT. Its protein is CASSIRRTTNEKLFF.

This sequence joins TRBV29-1 and TRBJ1-3; TRBD1 agrees at 7 bases. V lost 3 bases to trimming and J lost 3 bases; unmatched junction nucleotides: 5. The germline V gene encodes CDR1 SQVTM and CDR2 ANQGSEA. The CDR3 consists of 14 residues. The CDR3, as DNA: TGCAGCGTTGACCCGACAGGGAATGGAAACACCATATATTTT. It codes for CSVDPTGNGNTIYF. Full variable domain (remainder filled in from reference TRBV29-1 and TRBJ1-3): SAVISQKPSRDICQRGTSLTIQCQVDSQVTMMFWYRQQPGQSLTLIATANQGSEATYESGFVIDKFPISRPNLTFSTLTVSNMSPEDSSIYLCSVDPTGNGNTIYFGEGSWLTVV.

The J gene is TRBJ2-5, the V gene TRBV11-2; 12 bases agree with TRBD2. V was pared by 4 bases and J by 2 bases, with 2 bases of the junction left unmatched. CDR1 SGHAT and CDR2 FQNNGV come from the germline V gene. The CDR3 spans 15 residues. CDR3 in amino acids: CASSWTSGEQETQYF. CDR3 nucleotides: TGTGCCAGCAGCTGGACTAGCGGGGAGCAAGAGACCCAGTACTTC.

J is TRBJ2-3 and V is TRBV19; TRBD2 aligns across 11 bases. V dropped 5 bases and J dropped 0; count of bases not matched to a gene: 7. Looked up from germline, CDR1 is LNHDA and CDR2 is SQIVND (reference sequence). The CDR3 spans 17 residues. The CDR3 protein is CASSFAGTSGSTDTQYF. The CDR3 nucleotides read TGTGCCAGTAGTTTTGCCGGGACTAGCGGAAGCACAGATACGCAGTATTTT.

The chain carries TRBV5-1 and TRBJ2-5; a weak D match, TRBD1 (6 bases). From germline, CDR1 is SGHRS and CDR2 YFSETQ. Trimming took 0 bases from V and 1 from J, leaving 13 bases between them. The CDR3 is 16 amino acids. The CDR3 DNA sequence: TGCGCCAGCAGCTTGGTAGCAGGGGATTCCCAAGAGACCCAGTACTTC. Translation: CASSLVAGDSQETQYF.

The chain employs TRBV10-2 and TRBJ1-2; TRBD1 is a possible D gene (5 bases). With 8 bases removed from V and 5 bases from J, the gap between germline ends came to 15 bases. The CDR3 spans 13 residues. Germline CDR1 and CDR2: WSHSY and SAAADI. Here the CDR3 reads CASEYGAGYGYTF. The DNA of the CDR3 is TGCGCCAGCGAGTATGGGGCGGGGTATGGCTACACCTTC.

The chain is built from TRBV7-6 and TRBJ2-7; TRBD1 or TRBD2 may be the D gene (5 bases each). Trimming stripped 0 bases from V and 5 bases from J, with 8 bases between. There are 13 residues in the CDR3. In germline, CDR1 is SGHVS, CDR2 FNYEAQ. The CDR3 DNA follows: TGTGCCAGCAGCTTAGCCCGGGGCCACGAGCAGTACTTC. Amino acids: CASSLARGHEQYF. Drawing the rest from reference TRBV7-6 and TRBJ2-7, the complete variable domain is GAGVSQSPRYKVTKRGQDVALRCDPISGHVSLYWYRQALGQGPEFLTYFNYEAQQDKSGLPNDRFSAERPEGSISTLTIQRTEQRDSAMYRCASSLARGHEQYFGPGTRLTVT.

The CDR3 region has the DNA TGTGCCAGCAGCGCCGCTACAGGGAGAGGACAGCCCCAGCATTTT. This sequence encodes CASSAATGRGQPQHF. The chain employs TRBV25-1 and TRBJ1-5; TRBD1 is a possible D gene (6 bases). Trimming cost V 6 bases and J 7 bases, with 19 bases left between them. CDR1 and CDR2 (germline): MGHDK, SYGVNS. This CDR3 is 15 amino acids long.